This T cell receptor beta chain is from a study of blood T cell repertoires in COVID-19. Germline V gene data show CDR1 as MNHEY and CDR2 as SVGEGT. CDR3 size: 15 residues. V trimming: 6 bases; J trimming: 9 bases; junction bases outside the gene matches: 7. Participant age was roughly 18 to 95 years, and participants resided in about two dozen US areas. Each participant's cohort was designated according to participant-reported clinical history. Data came from immunoSEQ multiplex PCR; TCRdb stores just in-frame clones and leaves some out. The table lists 120,000 to 150,000 clones, about 84% of them singletons, with 1.5% to 2% in the top ten.

The clonotype was recovered from a young woman who had been exposed to COVID-19. The V and J genes are TRBV6-2 or TRBV6-3 and TRBJ1-6; 11 nucleotides match TRBD1. The specimen sequenced was PBMCs or T cells enriched from blood (not recorded which). The CDR3 coding sequence is TGTGCCAGCAGCGGACAGGGGGCGATAGGTTCACCCCTCCACTTT. This gives the protein CASSGQGAIGSPLHF.